This T cell receptor (beta chain) derives from a study of T cell responses to AZD1222 COVID-19 vaccine. This CDR3 is 18 amino acids long. V was clipped by 5 bases and J by 2 bases, with 24 bases between them. Germline CDR1 reads SEHNR; CDR2 reads FQNEAQ (reference sequence). General study findings and limits: Baseline antibody screening turned up just a handful of seropositive AZD1222 recipients. Clonal diversity was possibly underestimated, and the donors were mostly white British, with more females.

Here immunoSEQ multiplex PCR was the method, and the copy in TCRdb shows in-frame clones only, minus some. The table records 40,000 to 55,000 clones, 80% to 90% of them present only once. As concerns this clone: Its antigen is unknown.

The chain carries TRBV7-9 and TRBJ2-5; D possibly corresponds to TRBD1 (6 bases). The TCR sequence derives from an adult who received the AZD1222 COVID-19 vaccine. The material sequenced was peripheral blood, taken 28 days after the second AZD1222 dose. The CDR3, as DNA: TGTGCCAGCAGCCGTCGTGGGGGCCCGGGGACACCTCAAGAGACCCAGTACTTC. Translating gives CASSRRGGPGTPQETQYF.